The clone carrying this TCR beta chain was counted between two and nine times. Per the authors' pipeline: Nucleated cell number was recorded as an estimate derived from reference gene primer amplification. Here immunoSEQ multiplex PCR was the method, and the copy in TCRdb shows in-frame clones only, minus some. V and J calls and clone size are those listed in that table; D and trimming were worked out from the DNA. This table holds fewer than 700,000 clones, about 88% found once. This sample was taken from a study of blood T cell repertoires in COVID-19. Across the whole study: COVID-19 samples, acute and convalescent, were from the United States, Italy and Spain. PBMCs, B-cell-depleted T cells, or T cells were the source of the cDNA or gDNA that made up the material.

The TCR was taken from a woman in her forties or fifties with COVID-19, enrolled during active disease. Sequenced material: peripheral blood.

This chain's CDR3 is CASSLEADTQYF. CDR3 nucleotides: TGTGCCAGCAGTTTGGAGGCAGATACGCAGTATTTT. The chain has TRBV28 and TRBJ2-3, with D possibly being TRBD2 (5 bases). CDR1 and CDR2 from the germline V gene are MDHEN and SYDVKM. The CDR3 loop spans 12 amino acids. V lost 3 bases, J lost 4 bases, and 5 bases lay in between.